This entry lists 28 T cell receptor beta chains sequenced from one sample in a study of cytomegalovirus exposure and HLA in healthy donors. Primers included in the PCR were 60 Vbeta and 13 Jbeta primers. Repertoires were generated with immunoSEQ multiplex PCR, while TCRdb's copy carries only in-frame clones and drops some. The sample has about 130,000 clones; around 80% are singletons. The sequencing input was PBMCs. These receptors were collected from a female donor in good health and CMV-seronegative.

This clone has a handful of counts. One end of the junction does not line up with germline, which may come from a read error. This sequence joins TRBV7-9 and TRBJ1-1; 7 bases fit TRBD1. Germline CDR1 is SEHNR and CDR2 is FQNEAQ (reference sequence). The CDR3 loop spans 15 amino acids. The CDR3: CSSSLRQGSNTEAFF. CDR3 coding DNA: TGTTCCAGCAGCCTCAGACAGGGCTCGAACACTGAAGCTTTCTTT.

The J gene is TRBJ1-2, the V gene TRBV19; TRBD1 matches 9 bases. Per germline, CDR1 LNHDA and CDR2 SQIVND (reference sequence). V shed 4 bases and J 8 bases; nucleotides not matched to a gene: 8. The CDR3 covers 14 residues. CDR3 nucleotide sequence: TGTGCCAGTAGTACTACGGACAGGGGAAACGGCTACACCTTC. Translating gives CASSTTDRGNGYTF.

The chain has TRBV2 and TRBJ1-4, with D perhaps TRBD1 (5 bases). This CDR3 has 15 residues. CDR1 is SNHLY, CDR2 FYNNEI, per germline. The ends were cut back, 5 bases at V and 7 bases at J, with 17 bases in the middle. The CDR3 region has the DNA TGTGCCAGCAGTTCGACGGGGGAGCGGAGTGAAAAACTGTTTTTT. Protein product: CASSSTGERSEKLFF.

The chain links TRBV7-3 to TRBJ2-5; no clear D. This CDR3 is 13 amino acids long. Germline lookup yields CDR1 SGHTA and CDR2 FQGTGA. V shed 2 bases and J shed 4 bases, with 8 bases lying between them. The CDR3: CASSLLRGETQYF. CDR3 DNA: TGTGCCAGCAGCTTATTGCGAGGAGAGACCCAGTACTTC. Full variable domain (remainder filled in from reference TRBV7-3 and TRBJ2-5): GAGVSQTPSNKVTEKGKYVELRCDPISGHTALYWYRQSLGQGPEFLIYFQGTGAADDSGLPNDRFFAVRPEGSVSTLKIQRTERGDSAVYLCASSLLRGETQYFGPGTRLLVL.

This chain connects TRBV7-2 to TRBJ1-3; no firm D call. V lost 3 bases to trimming and J lost 7 bases, with 13 bases between them. The CDR3 has 14 residues. Germline assignment: CDR1 SGHTA and CDR2 FQGNSA. The CDR3 reads CASSFDEGLNTIYF. In DNA form, the CDR3 reads TGTGCCAGCAGCTTCGATGAGGGCCTGAACACCATATATTTT. Combining the CDR3 with reference TRBV7-2 and TRBJ1-3 gives the whole variable domain GAGVSQSPSNKVTEKGKDVELRCDPISGHTALYWYRQSLGQGLEFLIYFQGNSAPDKSGLPSDRFSAERTGGSVSTLTIQRTQQEDSAVYLCASSFDEGLNTIYFGEGSWLTVV.

The chain employs TRBV19 and TRBJ2-2; possible D gene TRBD1, 6 bases. The CDR3 totals 12 residues. Looked up from germline, CDR1 is LNHDA and CDR2 is SQIVND (reference sequence). V was pared by 10 bases and J by 1 base, with 7 bases between. The CDR3 loop reads CATGQNTGELFF. CDR3 nucleotide sequence: TGTGCCACGGGACAGAACACCGGGGAGCTGTTTTTT.

The V call is TRBV14, the J call TRBJ2-7; TRBD2 matches 9 bases. CDR1 SGHDN and CDR2 FVKESK come from the germline V gene. This CDR3 is built from 13 residues. V shed 2 bases and J 6 bases; nucleotides not matched to a gene: 2. DNA of the CDR3: TGTGCCAGCAGCCAACTAGCGGGGTCCGAGCAGTACTTC. Encoded protein: CASSQLAGSEQYF.

The J gene is TRBJ2-1, the V gene TRBV2; D uncertain. Per germline, CDR1 SNHLY and CDR2 FYNNEI. Trimming pared 8 bases from V and 5 bases from J, leaving 16 bases between. CDR3 size: 14 residues. The CDR3 sequence: CASGGTNTHNEQFF. In DNA, the CDR3 is TGTGCCAGCGGCGGAACTAACACCCACAATGAGCAGTTCTTC.

By share, this clone counts as medium-sized. This sequence joins TRBV2 and TRBJ2-1; D is possibly TRBD1 (6 bases). Per germline, CDR1 SNHLY and CDR2 FYNNEI. This CDR3 contains 12 residues. CDR3 in amino acids: CARGSSYNEQFF. DNA of the CDR3: TGTGCTAGGGGGAGCTCCTACAATGAGCAGTTCTTC.

This clone has more than one count but fewer than ten. This chain connects TRBV11-2 to TRBJ2-2; the D gene is possibly TRBD2 (6 bases). The CDR3 length is 17 residues. Trimming took 5 bases from V and 0 from J, leaving 16 bases between them. Looked up from germline, CDR1 is SGHAT and CDR2 is FQNNGV. The CDR3: CASSEGDWRPNTGELFF. The CDR3 nucleotides are TGTGCCAGCAGCGAAGGGGACTGGCGGCCGAACACCGGGGAGCTGTTTTTT.

The chain couples TRBV7-9 to TRBJ2-5, with D tentatively TRBD2 (6 bases). The germline CDR1 and CDR2 sequences are SEHNR and FQNEAQ (reference sequence). The germline V and J ends were trimmed by 4 bases and 5 bases, with 14 bases remaining between them. The CDR3 has 14 amino acids. CDR3 residues: CASSSKMGRETQYF. CDR3 DNA: TGTGCCAGCAGCTCAAAAATGGGGAGGGAGACCCAGTACTTC.

V and J are TRBV5-8 and TRBJ1-5; possible D gene TRBD1, 6 bases. The CDR3 runs to 14 residues. V was trimmed by 7 bases and J by 5 bases, leaving 16 bases between them. Germline values: CDR1 SGHTS, CDR2 YDEGEE. CDR3 amino acids: CASHMTGTYQPQHF. CDR3 nucleotides: TGTGCCAGCCATATGACAGGCACCTATCAGCCCCAGCATTTT.

The chain is built from TRBV5-6 and TRBJ2-7; TRBD1 matches 9 bases. Germline V CDR1 and CDR2: SGHDT, YYEEEE. The trim removed 3 bases at V and 3 bases at J, leaving 7 bases unmatched. This CDR3 has 15 amino acids. The CDR3, as DNA: TGTGCCAGCAGCTCCCCCGGGACAGGGTTCTACGAGCAGTACTTC. Protein product: CASSSPGTGFYEQYF.

This clone was seen only a few times. This chain links TRBV30 with TRBJ2-1; 8 positions agree with TRBD2. The CDR3 runs 14 residues. The V gene end was trimmed by 5 bases and the J gene end by 7 bases; junction bases not matched to a gene: 10. Per germline, CDR1 GTSNPN and CDR2 SVGIG (reference sequence). In DNA, the CDR3 is TGTGCCTGGTCCGGGACTAGTCAAAAGAATGAGCAGTTCTTC. Amino acids: CAWSGTSQKNEQFF.

V usage is TRBV7-9 and J usage is TRBJ1-1, with 8 bases matching TRBD1. V shed 5 bases, J shed 3 bases, and the junction held 2 bases outside the gene matches. This CDR3 spans 13 amino acids. Germline CDR1 reads SEHNR; CDR2 reads FQNEAQ (reference sequence). The CDR3 loop is CASSRQGYTEAFF. DNA of the CDR3: TGTGCCAGCAGCCGACAGGGGTACACTGAAGCTTTCTTT. Full variable domain (missing parts from reference TRBV7-9 and TRBJ1-1): DTGVSQNPRHKITKRGQNVTFRCDPISEHNRLYWYRQTLGQGPEFLTYFQNEAQLEKSRLLSDRFSAERPKGSFSTLEIQRTEQGDSAMYLCASSRQGYTEAFFGQGTRLTVV.

The V and J genes are TRBV9 and TRBJ2-2, with D uncertain. CDR1 SGDLS and CDR2 YYNGEE come from the germline V gene. The CDR3 covers 14 residues. Trimming took 4 bases from V and 8 from J, leaving 15 bases between them. CDR3 residues: CASSPLLLEGELFF. The DNA for the CDR3 is TGTGCCAGCAGCCCCTTGCTATTGGAGGGGGAGCTGTTTTTT.

The chain links TRBV5-1 to TRBJ2-3; 9 nucleotides match TRBD2. V dropped 0 bases and J dropped 0; count of bases not matched to a gene: 2. CDR1 and CDR2 from the germline V gene are SGHRS and YFSETQ. This CDR3 has 16 amino acids. The CDR3 nucleotides read TGCGCCAGCAGCTTGGGACTAGCGGCTAGCACAGATACGCAGTATTTT. This gives the protein CASSLGLAASTDTQYF.

J is TRBJ1-2 and V is TRBV27; TRBD1 matches at 7 bases. The CDR3 contains 14 residues. Trimming took 6 bases from V and 4 from J; bases not matched to a gene: 8. Germline loops: CDR1 MNHEY, CDR2 SMNVEV (reference sequence). The DNA of the CDR3 is TGTGCCAGCAGACCACAGGGGCGCATCTATGGCTACACCTTC. It yields the protein CASRPQGRIYGYTF.

V is TRBV5-1 and J is TRBJ2-5, with unresolved D. The CDR3 contains 12 residues. The germline V and J ends were trimmed by 0 bases and 4 bases, with 4 bases remaining between them. The germline CDR1 and CDR2 sequences are SGHRS and YFSETQ. CDR3 sequence reads: CASSLAVETQYF. The CDR3 DNA reads as TGCGCCAGCAGCTTGGCAGTAGAGACCCAGTACTTC.

The rearrangement links TRBV7-9 to TRBJ2-3; maybe TRBD1 (5 bases). TRBJ1-5 explains the end of the DNA better; the J call may be wrong. CDR1 is SEHNR, CDR2 FQNEAQ, per germline (reference sequence). The CDR3 covers 17 residues. CDR3 in amino acids: CASSRSGGTGSTDTQHF. The CDR3, as DNA: TGTGCCAGCAGCCGAAGCGGGGGGACCGGGAGCACAGATACGCAGCATTTT.

The V and J genes are TRBV7-2 and TRBJ2-7; D unresolved. CDR3 length: 17 amino acids. In germline, CDR1 is SGHTA, CDR2 FQGNSA. V lost 6 bases and J 0 bases, leaving 21 bases between the germline ends. As DNA, the CDR3 is TGTGCCAGCAGTAATAGTCGTAACGGCCCTAGCTCCTACGAGCAGTACTTC. Translation gives CASSNSRNGPSSYEQYF. The complete variable domain, with remaining parts taken from reference TRBV7-2 and TRBJ2-7, reads GAGVSQSPSNKVTEKGKDVELRCDPISGHTALYWYRQSLGQGLEFLIYFQGNSAPDKSGLPSDRFSAERTGGSVSTLTIQRTQQEDSAVYLCASSNSRNGPSSYEQYFGPGTRLTVT.

The rearrangement joins TRBV7-9 to TRBJ2-5; 12 bases fit TRBD1. The CDR3 totals 15 residues. The germline V gene has CDR1 SEHNR and CDR2 FQNEAQ (reference sequence). Trimming removed 6 bases from V and 0 bases from J; junction bases left unmatched: 2. The chain's CDR3 is CASRRDRGHQETQYF. As DNA, the CDR3 is TGTGCCAGCAGGCGGGACAGGGGGCACCAAGAGACCCAGTACTTC.

The J gene is TRBJ1-1, the V gene TRBV5-1; the D gene is possibly TRBD1 (5 bases). Germline assignment: CDR1 SGHRS and CDR2 YFSETQ. This CDR3 comprises 15 residues. V was cut by 0 bases and J by 4 bases, with 13 bases left in between. Written as DNA, the CDR3 is TGCGCCAGCAGCTTGGCAGGGTCTTCAGGCACTGAAGCTTTCTTT. Protein: CASSLAGSSGTEAFF.

V gene TRBV9 combines with J gene TRBJ1-5, with D perhaps matching TRBD1 (5 bases). V was cut by 3 bases and J by 4 bases, with 8 bases left in between. CDR1 is SGDLS, CDR2 YYNGEE, per germline. This CDR3 is 13 amino acids long. The CDR3: CASSARQNQPQHF. In DNA, the CDR3 is TGTGCCAGCAGCGCTAGACAGAATCAGCCCCAGCATTTT.

This chain connects TRBV15 to TRBJ2-7; 9 bases map to TRBD2. In germline, CDR1 is LNHNV, CDR2 YYDKDF (reference sequence). This CDR3 contains 17 residues. V trimming: 3 bases; J trimming: 2 bases; junction bases outside the gene matches: 11. The CDR3 coding sequence is TGTGCCACCAGCAGCCTCCCGCAGCGGGAGGCCGCCTACGAGCAGTACTTC. Translated: CATSSLPQREAAYEQYF.

V usage is TRBV7-9 and J usage is TRBJ2-1; no reliable D call. The CDR3 is 12 amino acids. Germline assignment: CDR1 SEHNR and CDR2 FQNEAQ (reference sequence). V lost 6 bases to trimming and J lost 3 bases, with 6 bases between them. The CDR3 coding sequence is TGTGCCAGCAGGTCTTTCTACAATGAGCAGTTCTTC. Protein product: CASRSFYNEQFF.

The chain recombines TRBV6-1 with TRBJ1-4; no clear D. In germline, CDR1 is MNHNS, CDR2 SASEGT. The V and J ends lost 4 bases and 5 bases respectively, with 8 bases between them. The CDR3 covers 13 residues. In DNA form, the CDR3 reads TGTGCCAGCAGTGCGGACTGGAATGAAAAACTGTTTTTT. Its translation is CASSADWNEKLFF.

The V gene is TRBV18, the J gene TRBJ2-7; 12 positions agree with TRBD2. V shed 3 bases and J 3 bases; nucleotides not matched to a gene: 6. The CDR3 spans 16 residues. Germline loops: CDR1 KGHSH, CDR2 LQKENI. The CDR3 DNA sequence: TGTGCCAGCTCACCGCCTGGGACTAGCGGGTTCTACGAGCAGTACTTC. It yields the protein CASSPPGTSGFYEQYF.